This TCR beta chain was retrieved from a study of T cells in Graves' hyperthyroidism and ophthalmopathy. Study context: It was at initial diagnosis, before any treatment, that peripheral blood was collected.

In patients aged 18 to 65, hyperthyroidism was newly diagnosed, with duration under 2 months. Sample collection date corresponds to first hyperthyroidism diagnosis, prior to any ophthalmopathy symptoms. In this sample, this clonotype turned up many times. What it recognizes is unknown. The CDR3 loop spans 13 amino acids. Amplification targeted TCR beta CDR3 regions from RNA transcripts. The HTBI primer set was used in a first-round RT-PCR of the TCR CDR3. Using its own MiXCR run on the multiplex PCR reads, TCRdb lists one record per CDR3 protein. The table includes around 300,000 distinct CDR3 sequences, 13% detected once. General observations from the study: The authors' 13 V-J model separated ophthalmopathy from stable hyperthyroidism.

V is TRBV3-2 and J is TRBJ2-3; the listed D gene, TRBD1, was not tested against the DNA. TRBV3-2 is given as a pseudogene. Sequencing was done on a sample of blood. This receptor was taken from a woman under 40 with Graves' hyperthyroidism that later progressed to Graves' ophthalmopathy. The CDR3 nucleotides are TGTGCCAGCAGCCAAGCGGGGGCAGATACGCAGTATTTT. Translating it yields CASSQAGADTQYF.